At least ten counts were recorded for the clone carrying this TCR beta chain. CDR1 and CDR2 (germline): MGHRA, YSYEKL. With 4 bases removed from V and 5 bases from J, the gap between germline ends came to 15 bases. The CDR3 has 15 amino acids. TCRdb reprocessed the 5' RACE reads via MiXCR and lists one record per CDR3 protein. The sample lists 70,000 or so distinct CDR3 sequences, about 4.6% occurring once. These data originate in a study of early T cells in non-severe SARS-CoV-2 infection. The V gene is TRBV4-1, the J gene TRBJ2-1; either TRBD1 or TRBD2 may supply D (5 bases each). This sequence originates from an adult who was a healthcare worker with PCR-confirmed SARS-CoV-2 infection or an uninfected control (not recorded which). The donor label of this sample is uncertain. The material was whole blood, obtained at baseline. The CDR3 loop reads CASSRMEAGHNEQFF. CDR3 bases: TGCGCCAGCAGCCGGATGGAGGCAGGGCACAATGAGCAGTTCTTC.